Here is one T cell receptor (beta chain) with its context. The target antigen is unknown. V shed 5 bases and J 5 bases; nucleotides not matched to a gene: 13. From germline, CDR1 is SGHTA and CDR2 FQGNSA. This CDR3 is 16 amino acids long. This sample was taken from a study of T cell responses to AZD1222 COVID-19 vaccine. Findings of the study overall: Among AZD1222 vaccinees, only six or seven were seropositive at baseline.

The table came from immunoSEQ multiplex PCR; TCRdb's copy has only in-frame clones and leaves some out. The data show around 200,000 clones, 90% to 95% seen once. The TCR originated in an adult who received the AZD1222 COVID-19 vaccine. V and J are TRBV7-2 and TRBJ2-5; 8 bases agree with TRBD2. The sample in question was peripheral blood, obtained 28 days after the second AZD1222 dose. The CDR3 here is CASSQGAGGMGETQYF. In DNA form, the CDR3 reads TGTGCCAGCAGCCAAGGGGCGGGAGGAATGGGGGAGACCCAGTACTTC.